A selection of T cell receptor beta chains follows, all from one sample in a study of CD8 T cells in ankylosing spondylitis. Each CDR3 protein gets one entry after TCRdb re-called the 5' RACE reads with MiXCR. The sample lists 200,000 to 250,000 distinct CDR3 sequences, roughly a tenth occurring once. The sequenced sample consisted of blood, either unsorted or a sorted T cell fraction (not recorded which). The receptors here all came from a male donor with ankylosing spondylitis or in good health (not recorded which). Both conserved end residues are part of each CDR3. A D gene is named only where the DNA matches it firmly. Clone size is not always given. Where it is, it says once, few, many or a class for expanded clones.

TRBD2,many,TRBJ2-1,TRBV30,CAWSVYLAGDWPGGGEQFF,TGTGCCTGGAGTGTGTATCTAGCGGGAGATTGGCCAGGGGGTGGTGAGCAGTTCTTC
-,many,TRBJ2-7,TRBV3-1,CASSQGTGSLIYEQYF,TGTGCCAGCAGCCAAGGGACCGGGAGCTTAATCTACGAGCAGTACTTC
TRBD1,many,TRBJ2-1,TRBV19,CASSGGTGRYNEQFF,TGTGCCAGTAGTGGGGGGACAGGGCGATACAATGAGCAGTTCTTC
TRBD2,many,TRBJ2-2,TRBV29-1,CSSTGRGSTGELFF,TGCAGCTCCACGGGGAGGGGTTCCACCGGGGAGCTGTTTTTT
-,many,TRBJ2-5,TRBV10-3,CAISPIGRSQETQYF,TGTGCCATCAGTCCTATAGGGAGGTCCCAAGAGACCCAGTACTTC
-,-,TRBJ2-7,TRBV11-2,CASSLQSFPGTYEQYF,TGTGCCAGCAGCTTACAAAGCTTCCCAGGGACCTACGAGCAGTACTTC
TRBD1,many,TRBJ1-1,TRBV5-1,CASSLAGQGGPISSEAFF,TGCGCCAGCAGCTTGGCGGGACAGGGAGGGCCCATCTCCTCTGAAGCTTTCTTT
TRBD1,many,TRBJ2-2,TRBV6-1,CASSRDRLNTGELFF,TGTGCCAGCAGCCGGGACAGACTTAACACCGGGGAGCTGTTTTTT
TRBD1,many,TRBJ2-7,TRBV2,CASSGQGHSYEQYF,TGTGCCAGCAGTGGACAGGGGCATTCCTACGAGCAGTACTTC
-,many,TRBJ1-4,TRBV30,CAWSIPNPEKLFF,TGTGCCTGGAGTATACCTAATCCGGAAAAACTGTTTTTT
-,few,TRBJ2-3,TRBV10-3,CAISESWRDTQYF,TGTGCCATCAGTGAGTCTTGGCGGGATACGCAGTATTTT
-,many,TRBJ2-1,TRBV15,CATSRVYDSQQFF,TGTGCCACCAGCAGAGTCTACGACTCCCAGCAGTTCTTC
TRBD2,many,TRBJ2-5,TRBV5-1,CASSLSSGGGETQYF,TGCGCCAGCAGCTTGTCGTCGGGAGGTGGAGAGACCCAGTACTTC
-,-,TRBJ2-2,TRBV1,CTSSLGPRPTTSGRAWRTGELFF,TGTACCAGCAGCCTCGGGCCGCGACCGACGACTAGCGGGAGGGCTTGGAGGACCGGGGAGCTGTTTTTT
-,many,TRBJ1-2,TRBV5-5,CASSLSLGNYGYTF,TGTGCCAGCAGCTTGTCGTTGGGGAACTATGGCTACACCTTC
TRBD2,many,TRBJ2-3,TRBV6-1,CASSLSGGAGTDTQYF,TGTGCCAGCAGCCTTAGCGGGGGGGCCGGTACAGATACGCAGTATTTT
-,many,TRBJ1-2,TRBV20-1,CSARDTGYGYTF,TGCAGCGCTCGGGACACAGGATATGGCTACACCTTC
-,many,TRBJ2-5,TRBV7-2,CASSPSRVIETQYF,TGTGCCAGCAGCCCTAGTAGGGTAATCGAGACCCAGTACTTC
-,many,TRBJ1-2,TRBV20-1,CSASRNRKDYGYTF,TGCAGTGCTAGTCGGAATCGGAAGGACTATGGCTACACCTTC
-,few,TRBJ2-1,TRBV6-5,CASSWGLQPSYNEQFF,TGTGCCAGCAGTTGGGGTTTGCAGCCATCCTACAATGAGCAGTTCTTC
-,many,TRBJ2-7,TRBV5-1,CASSLAEGPPYEQYF,TGCGCCAGCAGCTTGGCTGAGGGGCCGCCCTACGAGCAGTACTTC
-,many,TRBJ2-3,TRBV2,CASMPLLGHSRDTQYF,TGTGCCAGCATGCCCCTCCTGGGACACAGCAGGGATACGCAGTATTTT
TRBD2,many,TRBJ2-3,TRBV12-3/TRBV12-4,CASTRLAGTDTQYF,TGTGCCAGCACTCGACTAGCGGGCACAGATACGCAGTATTTT
-,many,TRBJ2-7,TRBV29-1,CSVEDGVSREQYF,TGCAGCGTTGAAGATGGGGTATCTCGGGAGCAGTACTTC
-,many,TRBJ1-1,TRBV29-1,CSVGNTEAFF,TGCAGCGTTGGGAACACTGAAGCTTTCTTT
-,many,TRBJ1-1,TRBV5-1,CASNDNRAEAFF,TGCGCCAGCAACGATAACAGGGCCGAAGCTTTCTTT
-,many,TRBJ1-1,TRBV12-3/TRBV12-4,CASSSRGAGNTEAFF,TGTGCCAGCAGTTCCCGGGGGGCGGGGAACACTGAAGCTTTCTTT
TRBD2,many,TRBJ2-5,TRBV6-1,CASRTPGGETQYF,TGTGCCAGCAGGACCCCCGGGGGGGAGACCCAGTACTTC
TRBD1,many,TRBJ1-5,TRBV29-1,CSVGDRASQPQHF,TGCAGCGTAGGGGACAGGGCTAGTCAGCCCCAGCATTTT
-,-,TRBJ2-1,TRBV20-1,CSARGRAGSSSNEQFF,TGCAGTGCTAGAGGGCGGGCGGGGAGCTCAAGTAATGAGCAGTTCTTC
-,-,TRBJ2-5,TRBV19,CASSIMGETQYF,TGTGCCAGTAGTATAATGGGGGAGACCCAGTACTTC
-,many,TRBJ1-5,TRBV12-3/TRBV12-4,CASSFFAHTGATGPQHF,TGTGCCAGCAGTTTTTTCGCACACACAGGAGCCACTGGACCCCAGCATTTT
TRBD2,-,TRBJ2-3,TRBV11-3,CASSLRTSKDTQYF,TGTGCCAGCAGCTTACGGACTAGCAAAGATACGCAGTATTTT
TRBD1,many,TRBJ1-1,TRBV2,CASSEGQGMNTEAFF,TGTGCCAGCAGTGAAGGACAGGGAATGAACACTGAAGCTTTCTTT
TRBD2,many,TRBJ2-7,TRBV20-1,CSATPTSGGNEQYF,TGCAGTGCCACTCCGACTAGCGGGGGGAACGAGCAGTACTTC
TRBD1,once,TRBJ2-2,TRBV5-1,CTISLSQGAYTGELFF,TGCACCATCAGCTTGTCGCAGGGGGCGTACACCGGGGAGCTGTTTTTT